The text below deals with one T cell receptor (beta chain). Its binding antigen is unknown. Base quality data are lacking; no much larger clone is found one base away. The time point label, as the study defines it: pretreatment peripheral blood. A total of about 31 patients with locally advanced or metastatic urothelial carcinoma, treated at Memorial Sloan Kettering on a trial protocol, made up the cohort. Peripheral blood mononuclear cells were collected pretreatment and during treatment, at between 1 and 8 total time points per patient. The Qiagen DNeasy Blood extraction kit was used to purify genomic DNA from total PBMCs and tumor samples. PBMCs were collected pretreatment and during treatment, and were isolated and stored as previously described. Synthetic TCR analog templates were spiked into each PCR so that absolute template abundance could be estimated from read counts. The immunoSEQ assay used bias-controlled V and J gene primers to amplify TCRbeta CDR3 regions from genomic DNA. Rearranged TCRbeta segments were sequenced at approximately 20X coverage. Per the authors' processing: Sequencing errors were corrected by clustering and CDR3s were annotated against IMGT to assign V, D and J genes. Out-of-frame and stop-codon sequences were excluded, and only productive TCRbeta rearrangements were used in downstream analyses. To compute clonality, Shannon entropy was normalized by the log of the number of unique productive sequences and then subtracted from one. Clones differing between time points or between blood and tumor were identified by Fisher's exact test with Benjamini-Hochberg correction at adjusted p below 0.01. The clones in this table, taken by TCRdb from immuneACCESS, are in-frame only. Not every clone is retained; where verified, under half of the shortfall comes from an unresolved V gene, and the cause of the rest is unknown. The DNA was the basis for D and trimming; V, J and clone size are from that table. The sample table shows some 120,000 clones, and roughly 84% are seen once. Clones ranked in the top ten supply 3.2% of the sample.

This sample is part of a study of PD-L1 blockade in urothelial cancer (dated by TCRdb to about 2017). In terms of the full investigation: Every patient began therapy in the mid-2010s and was given atezolizumab 1,200 mg intravenously every 3 weeks. Patients had an ECOG performance status of 0 or 1 and had received between 0 and 3 prior chemotherapy regimens. Eight to ten patients achieved durable clinical benefit and some 20 did not. Twenty-nine patients had pretreatment blood TCR-seq, around 25 had at least one posttreatment blood collection, and around 25 had tumor TCR-seq. About 85% of the roughly 29 patients were males with bladder-origin urothelial cancer, and about 60% of the roughly 29 reported a prior smoking history. Durable clinical benefit was defined as a progression-free survival longer than 6 months, and TCR features were additionally tested against progression-free survival and overall survival. Blood samples were analyzed at 3 weeks after treatment start (second dose) and at 6 weeks after treatment start. Whole exome sequencing and RNA sequencing of pretreatment tumors were performed alongside TCR sequencing in the same patients. Blood samples yielded a median of about 150,000 T cells and 65,000 to 95,000 unique TCRs, with median clonality 0.080. TCR sequencing covered pretreatment tumor samples and matched, serially collected peripheral blood taken before and after atezolizumab treatment. The study, an exploratory multi-omic analysis, examined somatic, immune and clinical correlates of response to PD-L1 blockade with atezolizumab in urothelial cancer. Findings and caveats that apply to the study as a whole: A pretreatment peripheral blood TCR clonality below the median was linked to improved progression-free and overall survival. Among patients with durable benefit, tumor-associated TCR clones showed greater expansion in peripheral blood 3 weeks after treatment started (n ≈ 20, p = 0.022). Because the sample size was small (n of about 30) and many of the analyses were exploratory, the results are meant to be hypothesis-generating.

The CDR3, from cysteine to phenylalanine, totals 17 residues. The retained sequence is limited to the CDR3, 51 bases, with the frame set at the first base. Reading the germline V gene gives CDR1 SNHLY and CDR2 FYNNEI. Here V drops 6 bases and J drops 0 bases, and the junction holds 10 bases not matched to any gene. The TCR was taken from a man in his fifties with urothelial cancer. The source was PBMCs, collected around atezolizumab (anti-PD-L1) treatment. The chain is encoded by TRBV2 joined to TRBJ2-5, with 10 bases in between that match TRBD2. The CDR3 protein is CASRAPRTSGNQETQYF. The bases read TGTGCCAGCAGGGCACCGAGGACTAGCGGAAACCAAGAGACCCAGTACTTC.